The 24 T cell receptor beta chains below come from one sample, sequenced in a study of T cell repertoires in cytomegalovirus infection. TCRdb processed the reads anew with MiXCR; each CDR3 protein has one entry. The sample lists fewer than 700,000 distinct CDR3 sequences, 20% to 30% occurring once. The sequencing input was CD8+ T cells from PBMCs. Receptors originate from a human donor in good health (CMV status not recorded). Some clones in this sample may be carry-over from other donors' samples.

This clonotype was found a few times. V gene TRBV6-5 combines with J gene TRBJ2-4; maybe TRBD1 (5 bases). The CDR3 consists of 14 residues. The germline CDR1 and CDR2 sequences are MNHEY and SVGAGI. V lost 5 bases and J 3 bases, leaving 11 bases between the germline ends. The CDR3 region has the DNA TGTGCCAGCAGTCAGACAGTGGGCAAAAACATTCAGTACTTC. Translation: CASSQTVGKNIQYF.

The chain carries TRBV29-1 and TRBJ2-7; D not certain. This CDR3 is built from 11 residues. With 4 bases removed from V and 2 bases from J, the gap between germline ends came to 6 bases. Germline CDR1 is SQVTM and CDR2 is ANQGSEA. This CDR3 is CSVVGPYEQYF. CDR3 nucleotide sequence: TGCAGCGTTGTAGGTCCCTACGAGCAGTACTTC.

About this clonotype itself: A much larger clonotype is one base distant, so this may be a read error. The chain carries TRBV20-1 and TRBJ1-2; 7 bases line up with TRBD1. Germline CDR1 is DFQATT and CDR2 is SNEGSKA (reference sequence). The CDR3 loop spans 20 amino acids. The J segment lost 4 bases and the V segment lost 0 bases, leaving 23 bases of the junction unmatched. CDR3 region: CSARDRGGGDGVYMGYGYTF. Written as DNA, the CDR3 is TGCAGTGCTAGAGATCGAGGAGGGGGCGACGGGGTCTATATGGGCTATGGCTACACCTTC.

This clonotype was seen many times. The V gene is TRBV14, the J gene TRBJ2-7, with D unclear. The germline V gene encodes CDR1 SGHDN and CDR2 FVKESK. The CDR3 is 13 residues long. V shed 0 bases and J shed 3 bases, with 6 bases lying between them. The CDR3 is CASSQDRLYEQYF. In nucleotides, the CDR3 is TGTGCCAGCAGCCAAGATAGACTCTACGAGCAGTACTTC.

In its sample, this clonotype was seen many times. V is TRBV28 and J is TRBJ1-5; unclear D gene. Germline values: CDR1 MDHEN, CDR2 SYDVKM. V was cut by 4 bases and J by 6 bases, with 10 bases left in between. This CDR3 spans 13 amino acids. The DNA for the CDR3 is TGTGCCAGCAGTTGGGCCCGGAGTCAGCCCCAGCATTTT. It codes for CASSWARSQPQHF.

V is TRBV20-1 and J is TRBJ1-2; the D gene is possibly TRBD1 (5 bases). The V end lost 0 bases, the J end lost 4 bases, and 12 bases lay between the germline ends. CDR1 DFQATT and CDR2 SNEGSKA come from the germline V gene (reference sequence). The CDR3 runs 14 residues. CDR3 coding DNA: TGCAGTGCTAGAGAGTCGGGGGAAGTCTATGGCTACACCTTC. Translated, it gives CSARESGEVYGYTF.

This chain links TRBV20-1 with TRBJ2-7; TRBD1 aligns across 12 bases. From germline, CDR1 is DFQATT and CDR2 SNEGSKA (reference sequence). The CDR3 extends over 15 amino acids. CDR3 coding DNA: TGCAGTGCTTGGCAAACCGGGACAGGGGGCTACAAGCAGTACGTC. This gives the protein CSAWQTGTGGYKQYV.

The rearrangement links TRBV7-9 to TRBJ1-1; D remains ambiguous. The germline gives CDR1 SEHNR, CDR2 FQNEAQ (reference sequence). The V and J ends lost 6 bases and 11 bases respectively, with 16 bases between them. The CDR3 covers 12 residues. CDR3 region: CASSDGGVDAFF. In DNA form, the CDR3 reads TGTGCCAGCAGTGACGGTGGGGTAGACGCTTTCTTT.

About this clonotype itself: This could be a read error, since a much larger clone is one nucleotide away. The J gene is TRBJ1-1, the V gene TRBV7-2; the D is unclear. Germline assignment: CDR1 SGHTA and CDR2 FQGNSA. The CDR3 is made up of 15 amino acids. V shed 0 bases and J shed 2 bases, with 10 bases lying between them. The DNA for the CDR3 is TGTGCCAGCAGCTTAGCTCCGGTCCCTAACACTGAAGCTTTCTTT. It translates to CASSLAPVPNTEAFF.

This clonotype has a handful of counts. V is TRBV6-6 and J is TRBJ2-7; 8 nucleotides line up with TRBD1. Germline CDR1 MNHNY, CDR2 SVGAGI (reference sequence). There are 16 residues in the CDR3. J was trimmed by 2 bases and V by 0 bases; bases with no gene match: 6. The CDR3 protein is CASSYSARDRTYEQYF. The CDR3 bases are TGTGCCAGCAGTTACTCGGCTCGGGACAGGACCTACGAGCAGTACTTC.

The CDR3 coding sequence is TGTGCCAGCCATGGGTCCGGACAGGGGCTCAATCAGCCCCAGCATTTT. This codes for CASHGSGQGLNQPQHF. This sequence joins TRBV28 and TRBJ1-5; 9 bases align to TRBD1. J gave up 3 bases and V 8 bases, and 11 bases lay outside the gene matches. CDR3 length: 16 amino acids. The germline V gene has CDR1 MDHEN and CDR2 SYDVKM.

This clonotype was detected only a few times. The rearrangement links TRBV19 to TRBJ1-5; D may be TRBD1 (6 bases). The ends were cut back, 10 bases at V and 10 bases at J, with 20 bases in the middle. The CDR3 extends over 13 amino acids. In germline, CDR1 is LNHDA, CDR2 SQIVND (reference sequence). For the CDR3, the DNA is TGTGCCACTCGAATATCAGGGGACCGACCCCAGCATTTT. Translation gives CATRISGDRPQHF.

V and J are TRBV7-9 and TRBJ2-5; 8 bases map to TRBD1. The CDR3 has 16 amino acids. Germline V lookup: CDR1 SEHNR, CDR2 FQNEAQ (reference sequence). The trim removed 5 bases at V and 2 bases at J, leaving 10 bases unmatched. The DNA for the CDR3 is TGTGCCAGCAGCCCTCGACAGGGGATATTACAAGAGACCCAGTACTTC. The encoded protein is CASSPRQGILQETQYF.

At least ten counts were recorded for this clonotype. The chain couples TRBV7-9 to TRBJ2-1, with 7 bases aligning to TRBD1. CDR1 and CDR2 from the germline V gene are SEHNR and FQNEAQ (reference sequence). The J segment lost 6 bases and the V segment lost 4 bases, leaving 9 bases of the junction unmatched. The CDR3 is made up of 15 amino acids. The CDR3 loop is CASSSRDRGSNEQFF. CDR3 bases: TGTGCCAGCAGCTCCCGGGACAGAGGTTCCAATGAGCAGTTCTTC. Filled out from reference TRBV7-9 and TRBJ2-1, the complete variable domain reads DTGVSQNPRHKITKRGQNVTFRCDPISEHNRLYWYRQTLGQGPEFLTYFQNEAQLEKSRLLSDRFSAERPKGSFSTLEIQRTEQGDSAMYLCASSSRDRGSNEQFFGPGTRLTVL.

This clonotype has just a few counts. The chain couples TRBV12-3 or TRBV12-4 to TRBJ2-1; the D gene could be TRBD1 or TRBD2 (5 bases each). CDR3 size: 12 residues. V was clipped by 5 bases and J by 9 bases, with 11 bases between them. The CDR3 DNA sequence: TGTGCCAGCAGTCCAACTAGGGGTGAGCAGTTCTTC. Protein: CASSPTRGEQFF.

This clonotype was found many times. The chain recombines TRBV7-2 with TRBJ2-7; tentatively, D is TRBD1 (6 bases). The CDR3 is 14 amino acids. The V gene lost 4 bases and the J gene lost 5 bases, with 15 bases spanning the gap. The germline V gene has CDR1 SGHTA and CDR2 FQGNSA. The CDR3 DNA reads TGTGCCAGCAGCTCGGGACATCTTCCGGACGAGCAGTACTTC. The encoded protein is CASSSGHLPDEQYF.

The chain employs TRBV19 and TRBJ1-1; D not resolved. The CDR3 sequence is 15 residues long. Trimming removed 3 bases at V and 2 bases at J, with 13 bases between. The germline V gene has CDR1 LNHDA and CDR2 SQIVND (reference sequence). CDR3 DNA sequence: TGTGCCAGTAGTATTGGTTGGACGGGAAACACTGAAGCTTTCTTT. Amino acid sequence: CASSIGWTGNTEAFF.

As regards this clonotype: Because the CDR3 is missing its conserved closing phenylalanine or tryptophan, this is likely a read error. The rearrangement joins TRBV7-9 to TRBJ1-2; D remains unclear. The germline CDR1 and CDR2 sequences are SEHNR and FQNEAQ (reference sequence). The V end lost 4 bases, the J end lost 6 bases, and 6 bases lay between the germline ends. This CDR3 comprises 11 residues. In nucleotides, the CDR3 is TGTGCCAGCAGCTCCCTGAATGGCTACACCCTC. Its translation is CASSSLNGYTL.

There are many counts of this clonotype. The genes are TRBV7-9 and TRBJ2-7; D not certain. Germline lookup yields CDR1 SEHNR and CDR2 FQNEAQ (reference sequence). This CDR3 contains 15 residues. Between the trimmed V and J ends, which lost 4 bases and 0 bases, there was a span of 13 bases. CDR3 sequence reads: CASSSLDGPSYEQYF. Written as DNA, the CDR3 is TGTGCCAGCAGCTCCTTAGATGGACCCTCCTACGAGCAGTACTTC.

This clonotype was detected only a few times. This chain links TRBV6-4 with TRBJ1-6; 7 nucleotides agree with TRBD1. The junction had 2 bases not matched to a gene; V was cut back by 2 bases and J by 7 bases. The germline V gene encodes CDR1 MRHNA and CDR2 SNTAGT. The CDR3 has 14 residues. CDR3: CASSDRDRNSPLHF. The CDR3 DNA sequence: TGTGCCAGCAGTGACCGGGACAGAAATTCACCCCTCCACTTT.

This clonotype was seen a handful of times. The chain links TRBV7-9 to TRBJ1-5; 7 nucleotides align to TRBD1. This CDR3 spans 14 amino acids. V shed 5 bases and J 5 bases; nucleotides not matched to a gene: 6. CDR1 and CDR2 (germline): SEHNR, FQNEAQ (reference sequence). The CDR3 DNA is TGTGCCAGCAGCACAACACAGGGGTATCAGCCCCAGCATTTT. Translating gives CASSTTQGYQPQHF.

This clonotype has a count of ten or more. The gene calls are TRBV6-2 or TRBV6-3 and TRBJ2-1, with D perhaps assigned TRBD1 or TRBD2 (5 bases each). CDR3 size: 16 residues. V was shortened by 0 bases and J by 2 bases, with 11 bases between the two germline ends. The germline V gene encodes CDR1 MNHEY and CDR2 SVGEGT. The CDR3 bases are TGTGCCAGCAGTTACTCGCAGGGACCAACCTACAATGAGCAGTTCTTC. Translation: CASSYSQGPTYNEQFF.

About this clonotype: A much larger clone lies a single base off, so this may be a read error. The rearrangement uses TRBV25-1 and TRBJ2-1, with 9 bases lining up with TRBD1. Looked up from germline, CDR1 is MGHDK and CDR2 is SYGVNS. This CDR3 has 15 residues. Germline trimming cut 6 bases from V and 3 bases from J; bases unmatched to any gene: 6. The CDR3 spells CASRDRDRDYNEQFF. Here the CDR3 DNA reads TGTGCCAGCAGGGACCGGGACAGGGACTACAATGAGCAGTTCTTC.

This clonotype was counted at least ten times. The rearrangement joins TRBV6-1 to TRBJ2-1; TRBD2 agrees at 10 bases. Germline V gene lookup returns CDR1 MNHNS and CDR2 SASEGT. This CDR3 has 14 amino acids. J lost 10 bases, V lost 8 bases, and 11 bases had no gene match. This chain's CDR3 is CASSQAAGGREQFF. The CDR3 DNA reads TGTGCCAGCTCCCAAGCAGCGGGGGGGCGGGAGCAGTTCTTC.